This T cell receptor beta chain emerged from a study of response to subunit inactivated influenza vaccine. This clonotype was counted between two and nine times. TCRdb used MiXCR to reprocess the RT-PCR reads, holding one entry per CDR3 protein. The table shows 430,000 or so distinct CDR3 sequences, with roughly 9.8% occurring only once. This CDR3 contains 18 residues. Germline V gives CDR1 MNHEY, CDR2 SVGEGT. The ends lost 0 bases at V and 6 bases at J; junction bases unmatched: 17. The chain joins TRBV6-2 or TRBV6-3 to TRBJ2-7; TRBD1 aligns across 7 bases. The sample in question was PBMCs from blood, obtained more than 35 days after vaccination. The clonotype comes from a man aged 50 to 60 who received an inactivated influenza vaccine. CDR3 in amino acids: CASSYSGFEGAVGLEQYF. The DNA of the CDR3 is TGTGCCAGCAGTTACTCAGGCTTCGAGGGGGCGGTTGGACTCGAGCAGTACTTC.